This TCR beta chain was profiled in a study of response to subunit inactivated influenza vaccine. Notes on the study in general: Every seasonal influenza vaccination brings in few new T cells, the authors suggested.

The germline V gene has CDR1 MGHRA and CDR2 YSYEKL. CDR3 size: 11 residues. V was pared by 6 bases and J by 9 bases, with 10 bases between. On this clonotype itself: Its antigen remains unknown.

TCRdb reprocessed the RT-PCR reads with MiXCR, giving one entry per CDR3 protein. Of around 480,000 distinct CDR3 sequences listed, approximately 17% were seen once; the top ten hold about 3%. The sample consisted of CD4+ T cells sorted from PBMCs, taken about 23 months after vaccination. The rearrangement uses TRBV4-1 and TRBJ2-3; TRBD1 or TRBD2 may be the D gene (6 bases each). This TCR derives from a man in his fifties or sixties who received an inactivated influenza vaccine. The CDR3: CASRGGSTQYF. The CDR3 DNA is TGCGCCAGCAGAGGGGGGTCCACGCAGTATTTT.